The T cell receptor (beta chain) described here comes from a study of T cells after yellow fever vaccination. Across the study: In the case of low-cell-number fractions, SMART-Seq v4 Ultra Low Input was used for preparation.

This clonotype was seen more than once but under ten times. From the 5' RACE reads, TCRdb called clonotypes with MiXCR, one entry per CDR3 protein. The sample comprises about 220,000 distinct CDR3 sequences, roughly 3.3% of which are singletons, and around 3% rests with the top ten. V was pared by 5 bases and J by 5 bases, with 16 bases of the junction left unmatched. CDR3 length equals 17 residues. Per the germline V gene, CDR1 is MNHEY and CDR2 is SVGEGT. This TCR derives from a man aged 18 to 30 who received the YFV17D yellow fever vaccine. The sample was CD4+ T cells sorted from PBMCs, taken 10 days after the yellow fever booster vaccination. The chain recombines TRBV6-2 or TRBV6-3 with TRBJ2-5, with 8 positions matching TRBD1. The CDR3 DNA follows: TGTGCCAGCAGTCGAACCTCAAGGGCAGGGGGCCGGGAGACCCAGTACTTC. Translating gives CASSRTSRAGGRETQYF.